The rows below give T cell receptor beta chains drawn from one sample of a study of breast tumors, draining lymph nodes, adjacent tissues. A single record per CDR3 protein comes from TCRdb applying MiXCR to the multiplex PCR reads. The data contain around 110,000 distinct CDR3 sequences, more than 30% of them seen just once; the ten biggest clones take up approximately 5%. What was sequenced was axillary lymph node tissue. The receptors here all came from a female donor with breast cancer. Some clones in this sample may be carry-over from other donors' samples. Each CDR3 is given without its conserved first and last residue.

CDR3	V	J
ASSRGRETQH	TRBV2	TRBJ1-5
ASSLTGDSPRYGYT	TRBV13	TRBJ1-2
SARDLAGGPQETQY	TRBV20-1	TRBJ2-5
SAREGLRTDTQY	TRBV20-1	TRBJ2-3
ASSSGETYEQY	TRBV19	TRBJ2-7
SARDRGPSYEQY	TRBV20-1	TRBJ2-7
ASRSGTSGYNEQF	TRBV2	TRBJ2-1
ASSHFAQGDEQF	TRBV6-2/TRBV6-3	TRBJ2-1
ASSYSTSGSANYGYT	TRBV6-2/TRBV6-3	TRBJ1-2
RCESSSYEQY	TRBV20-1	TRBJ2-7
ASNRANTEAF	TRBV2	TRBJ1-1
ASSHSTDTQY	TRBV4-1	TRBJ2-3
ASSLAGAGGYT	TRBV7-9	TRBJ1-2
ATPGQAYEQY	TRBV15	TRBJ2-7
ASSRQPTGELF	TRBV19	TRBJ2-2
SARWRVLGEQF	TRBV20-1	TRBJ2-1
ASRGGAGFSKTQY	TRBV28	TRBJ2-5
ASTPPLGGGSSYNEQF	TRBV6-2/TRBV6-3	TRBJ2-1
ASSVFGENTGELF	TRBV4-1	TRBJ2-2
ASSRRNRGQETQY	TRBV7-2	TRBJ2-5
ASSSTGQQF	TRBV6-6	TRBJ2-1
ASCFAGGDREGYT	TRBV28	TRBJ1-2
ASRRDSRGAGELF	TRBV6-5	TRBJ2-2
ASSSTMGKNIQY	TRBV7-9	TRBJ2-4
SVVPSRSYGYT	TRBV29-1	TRBJ1-2
SASGTGNNYGYT	TRBV20-1	TRBJ1-2
ASSPQQGANSPLH	TRBV28	TRBJ1-6
ASSFQGGEQY	TRBV7-8	TRBJ2-7
ASSIDQGSGNTIY	TRBV19	TRBJ1-3
ASSLGAGDSYEQY	TRBV7-9	TRBJ2-7
SARDEGPGAQY	TRBV20-1	TRBJ2-5
ATKNTGKITEAF	TRBV6-1	TRBJ1-1
ASSPHSYEQY	TRBV12-3/TRBV12-4	TRBJ2-7
ASRVGGSGELF	TRBV25-1	TRBJ2-2
SATRTGTDTQY	TRBV20-1	TRBJ2-3
SAREVGGAGQPQH	TRBV20-1	TRBJ1-5
ASSFEDRLRYEQY	TRBV5-1	TRBJ2-7
ASSRQTSSYEQY	TRBV6-1	TRBJ2-7